Described below is a single TCR beta chain sequence and its context. The antigen is unknown. The missing CDR3 end, 3 residues past where the read stops, is filled in from the germline J gene. Per the germline V gene, CDR1 is DFQATT and CDR2 is SNEGSKA (reference sequence). The CDR3 totals 16 residues. V shed 1 base and J 3 bases; nucleotides not matched to a gene: 3. This record comes from a study of T cells in women clearing cervical HPV infection. Study-level information: HLA type stays a possible confounder, typing being limited. Overall study results and limits: Controls had more TRBV6-7 (0.16%) than cases (about 0.11%). T-cell numbers per sample were unknown and may explain richness differences.

Produced via immunoSEQ multiplex PCR; TCRdb's table is partial and in-frame only. Its listing shows some 31,000 clones. This receptor was obtained from a woman between 18 and 69 years old with a cervical HPV16 infection that either progressed to CIN3+ or cleared (not recorded which). V and J are TRBV20-1 and TRBJ2-2, with 12 nucleotides matching TRBD2. The sequencing input was blood buffy coat. The covered CDR3 bases are TGCAGTGCTAGAGCGGCTAGCGGGGGGGACACCGGGGAG. Its protein is CSARAASGGDTGE. The entire CDR3 protein is CSARAASGGDTGELFF.